The 11 T cell receptor beta chains below were found in one sample sequenced in a study of early T cells in non-severe SARS-CoV-2 infection. MiXCR, applied by TCRdb to the 5' RACE reads, yields one record per CDR3 protein. Altogether some 90,000 distinct CDR3 sequences are present, 15% being singletons, with the ten largest covering around 5.4%. The sequenced sample was whole blood. The receptor set was obtained from an adult who was a healthcare worker with PCR-confirmed SARS-CoV-2 infection or an uninfected control (not recorded which).

The gene calls are TRBV7-9 and TRBJ2-1; D not certain. The germline V gene encodes CDR1 SEHNR and CDR2 FQNEAQ (reference sequence). Trimming cost V 1 base and J 8 bases, with 9 bases left between them. CDR3 length equals 13 residues. This CDR3 is CASSLVGIHEQFF. In DNA, the CDR3 is TGTGCCAGCAGCTTAGTCGGAATCCATGAGCAGTTCTTC.

This clonotype was seen a few times. The rearrangement joins TRBV7-9 to TRBJ2-7, with D perhaps TRBD2 (5 bases). CDR3 length: 14 amino acids. V was pared by 5 bases and J by 6 bases, with 17 bases between. CDR1 SEHNR and CDR2 FQNEAQ come from the germline V gene (reference sequence). CDR3 region: CASSLRSGGSEQYF. The CDR3 bases are TGTGCCAGCAGCCTCCGGAGCGGCGGGTCCGAGCAGTACTTC. Full variable domain (missing parts from reference TRBV7-9 and TRBJ2-7): DTGVSQNPRHKITKRGQNVTFRCDPISEHNRLYWYRQTLGQGPEFLTYFQNEAQLEKSRLLSDRFSAERPKGSFSTLEIQRTEQGDSAMYLCASSLRSGGSEQYFGPGTRLTVT.

In its sample, this clonotype was seen a few times. The chain links TRBV28 to TRBJ2-7; 10 bases map to TRBD2. Germline-derived CDR1 and CDR2 are MDHEN and SYDVKM. V shed 7 bases, J shed 7 bases, and the junction held 10 bases outside the gene matches. The CDR3 sequence is 14 residues long. The CDR3 sequence is CASTSGRAESEQYF. CDR3 DNA sequence: TGTGCCAGCACCAGCGGGAGGGCCGAGTCTGAGCAGTACTTC. The complete variable domain, with remaining parts taken from reference TRBV28 and TRBJ2-7, reads DVKVTQSSRYLVKRTGEKVFLECVQDMDHENMFWYRQDPGLGLRLIYFSYDVKMKEKGDIPEGYSVSREKKERFSLILESASTNQTSMYLCASTSGRAESEQYFGPGTRLTVT.

A few counts support this clonotype. The chain couples TRBV25-1 to TRBJ2-1; TRBD1 might be the D (6 bases). Looked up from germline, CDR1 is MGHDK and CDR2 is SYGVNS. Between the trimmed V and J ends, which lost 7 bases and 9 bases, there was a span of 16 bases. The CDR3 extends over 13 amino acids. DNA of the CDR3: TGTGCCAGCACCAGGGGTGGTTCCTTTGAGCAGTTCTTC. It specifies CASTRGGSFEQFF.

The V call is TRBV10-2, the J call TRBJ2-1; D uncertain. CDR1 and CDR2 (germline): WSHSY, SAAADI. Trimming cost V 0 bases and J 7 bases, with 4 bases left between them. This CDR3 contains 12 residues. The CDR3 DNA sequence: TGCGCCAGCAGTGAGTCTCGTAATGAGCAGTTCTTC. This sequence encodes CASSESRNEQFF.

This clonotype has just a few counts. This may arise from a read error, as a much more abundant clone is one base away. V usage is TRBV27 and J usage is TRBJ1-2, with D hard to call. This CDR3 is 13 amino acids long. Germline CDR1 is MNHEY and CDR2 is SMNVEV (reference sequence). Between the trimmed V and J ends, which lost 1 base and 2 bases, there was a span of 5 bases. In nucleotides, the CDR3 is TGTGCCAGCAGTTTATTGGGGAACTATGGCTACACCTTC. Residues: CASSLLGNYGYTF.

V and J are TRBV20-1 and TRBJ2-1, with 8 bases matching TRBD2. CDR1 is DFQATT, CDR2 SNEGSKA, per germline (reference sequence). The CDR3 is made up of 16 amino acids. The V and J ends lost 0 bases and 12 bases, in that order; junction bases with no gene match: 16. The CDR3: CSARDLSSGRGVGQFF. The CDR3 DNA follows: TGCAGTGCTAGAGATCTTTCGAGCGGGAGAGGCGTCGGGCAGTTCTTC.

This chain uses TRBV4-3 with TRBJ2-5; no clear D gene. CDR1 and CDR2 from the germline V gene are LGHNA and YSLEER. V shed 4 bases and J shed 2 bases, with 11 bases lying between them. CDR3 length: 14 residues. The CDR3 DNA sequence: TGCGCCAGCAGCCCAAGCGTGAGACAAGAGACCCAGTACTTC. Translating it yields CASSPSVRQETQYF.

The rearrangement links TRBV7-2 to TRBJ2-7, with 13 bases lining up with TRBD2. J gave up 3 bases and V 4 bases, and 6 bases lay outside the gene matches. The CDR3 is made up of 16 amino acids. Germline-derived CDR1 and CDR2 are SGHTA and FQGNSA. The CDR3 bases are TGTGCCAGCAGCTCAGGTGGGACTAGCGGGATCTACGAGCAGTACTTC. It yields the protein CASSSGGTSGIYEQYF.

The chain is built from TRBV11-2 and TRBJ2-5, with D perhaps being TRBD1 or TRBD2 (5 bases each). Trimming stripped 6 bases from V and 1 base from J, with 12 bases between. This CDR3 has 14 amino acids. From germline, CDR1 is SGHAT and CDR2 FQNNGV. DNA for the CDR3: TGTGCCAGCAGAGCAGCAGGGACCCAAGAGACCCAGTACTTC. Protein: CASRAAGTQETQYF.

This clonotype was observed many times. The chain is built from TRBV3-1 and TRBJ2-4; D is perhaps TRBD1 or TRBD2 (6 bases each). Per germline, CDR1 LGHDT and CDR2 YNNKEL (reference sequence). The germline V and J ends were trimmed by 10 bases and 7 bases, with 17 bases remaining between them. The length of the CDR3 is 13 residues. The CDR3 DNA sequence: TGTGCCACCACCTCCGGGGGCGAGAACATTCAGTACTTC. The encoded protein is CATTSGGENIQYF.